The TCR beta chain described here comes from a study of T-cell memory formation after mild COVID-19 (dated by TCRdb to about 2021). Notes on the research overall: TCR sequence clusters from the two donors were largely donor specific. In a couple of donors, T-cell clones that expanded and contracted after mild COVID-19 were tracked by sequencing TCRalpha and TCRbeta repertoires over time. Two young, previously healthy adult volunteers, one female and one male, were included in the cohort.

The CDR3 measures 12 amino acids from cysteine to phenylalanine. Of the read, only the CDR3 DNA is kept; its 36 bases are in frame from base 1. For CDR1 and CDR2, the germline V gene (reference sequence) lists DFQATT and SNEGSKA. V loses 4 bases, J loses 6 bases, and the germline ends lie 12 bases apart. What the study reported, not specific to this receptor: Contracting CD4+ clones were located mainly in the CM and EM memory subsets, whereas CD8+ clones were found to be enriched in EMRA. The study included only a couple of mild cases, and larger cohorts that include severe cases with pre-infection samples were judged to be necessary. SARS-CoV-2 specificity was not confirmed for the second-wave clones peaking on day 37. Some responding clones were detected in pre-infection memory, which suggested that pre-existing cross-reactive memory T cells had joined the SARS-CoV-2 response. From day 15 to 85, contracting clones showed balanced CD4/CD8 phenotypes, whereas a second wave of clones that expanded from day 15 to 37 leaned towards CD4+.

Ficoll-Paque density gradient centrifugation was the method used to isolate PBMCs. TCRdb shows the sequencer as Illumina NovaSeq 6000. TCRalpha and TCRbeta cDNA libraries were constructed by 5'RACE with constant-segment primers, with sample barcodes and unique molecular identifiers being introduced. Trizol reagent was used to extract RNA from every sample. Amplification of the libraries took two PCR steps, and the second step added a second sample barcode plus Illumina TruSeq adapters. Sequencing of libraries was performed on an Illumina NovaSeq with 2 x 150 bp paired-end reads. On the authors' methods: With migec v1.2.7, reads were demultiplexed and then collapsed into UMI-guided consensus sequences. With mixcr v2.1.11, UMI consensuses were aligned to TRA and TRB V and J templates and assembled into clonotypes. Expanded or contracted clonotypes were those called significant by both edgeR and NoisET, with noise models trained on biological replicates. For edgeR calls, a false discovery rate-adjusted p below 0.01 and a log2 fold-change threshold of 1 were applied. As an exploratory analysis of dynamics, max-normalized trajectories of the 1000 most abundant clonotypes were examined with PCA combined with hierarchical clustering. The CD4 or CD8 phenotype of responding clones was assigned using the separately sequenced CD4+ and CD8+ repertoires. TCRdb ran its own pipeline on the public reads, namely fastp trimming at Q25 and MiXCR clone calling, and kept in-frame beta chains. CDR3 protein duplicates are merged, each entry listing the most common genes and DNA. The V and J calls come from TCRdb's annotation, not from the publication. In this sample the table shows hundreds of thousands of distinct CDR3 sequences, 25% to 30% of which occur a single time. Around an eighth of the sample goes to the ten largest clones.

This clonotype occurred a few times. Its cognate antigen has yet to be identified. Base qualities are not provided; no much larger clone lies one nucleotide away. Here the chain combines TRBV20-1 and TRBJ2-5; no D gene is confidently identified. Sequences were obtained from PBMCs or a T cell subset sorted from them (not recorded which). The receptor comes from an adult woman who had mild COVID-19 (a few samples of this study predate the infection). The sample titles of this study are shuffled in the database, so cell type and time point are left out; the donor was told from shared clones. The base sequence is TGCAGTGCTAAATCCATCGGCAAGACCCAGTACTTC. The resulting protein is CSAKSIGKTQYF.